This is a list of T cell receptor beta chains from one sample in a study of blood T cell repertoires in COVID-19. The repertoire was sequenced with immunoSEQ multiplex PCR; TCRdb's copy has only in-frame clones and lacks some. The data show around 250,000 clones, over 80% seen once. The specimen was peripheral blood. All receptors come from a man in his fifties or sixties who had recovered from COVID-19. Each CDR3 is given with its conserved first and last residue. Not all rows give a size; the values are once, few, many and, for expanded clones, a class.

clone_size	j_call	v_call	cdr3_aa
-	TRBJ2-7	TRBV6-5	CASTLLAGSYEQYF
-	TRBJ2-7	TRBV3-1/TRBV3-2	CASSQSLPSGEQYF
-	TRBJ2-3	TRBV9	CASSASAGESTDTQYF
few	TRBJ2-2	TRBV3-1/TRBV3-2	CASSQGSGGADGELFF
-	TRBJ1-5	TRBV14	CATRVIGSQPQHF
-	TRBJ1-2	TRBV5-8	CASSFRGENYGYTF
many	TRBJ1-6	TRBV19	CASSTLQGTHSPLHF
-	TRBJ2-4	TRBV5-1	CASSFTGTGKNIQYF
-	TRBJ2-7	TRBV21-1	CASSKGQGTETYEQYF
-	TRBJ1-5	TRBV19	CASSIADTYSNQPQHF
-	TRBJ1-5	TRBV10-3	CAISDDRSPGSQPQHF
-	TRBJ2-7	TRBV12-5	CASANAGAWNEQYF
few	TRBJ2-7	TRBV18	CASSQYDRAEQYF
-	TRBJ1-6	TRBV3-1/TRBV3-2	CASSQRVGGFSPLHF
-	TRBJ1-4	TRBV2	CASNQAYLGKLFF
-	TRBJ2-5	TRBV6-5	CAIFHPARQETQYF
-	TRBJ2-1	TRBV7-3	CASSLYQQGPYNEQFF
-	TRBJ2-2	TRBV30	CAWNRDTGVGELFF
-	TRBJ2-7	TRBV5-1	CASSLGPAVSSYEQYF
-	TRBJ2-7	TRBV4-1	CASSQDLAGAGEQYF
-	TRBJ2-7	TRBV19	CASSQGIYSYEQYF
-	TRBJ1-6	TRBV7-9	CASSFQTGDNSPLHF
-	TRBJ2-5	TRBV5-5	CASSGILAHQETQYF
-	TRBJ2-1	TRBV5-1	CASSPGWGGQNEQFF
-	TRBJ2-1	TRBV28	CASSYRDRTNEQFF
-	TRBJ1-4	TRBV6-1	CASSGWTGGLATNEKLFF
-	TRBJ2-5	TRBV5-6	CASSFWEAAETQYF
-	TRBJ2-3	TRBV6-6	CASSPLGLANTDTQYF
-	TRBJ2-5	TRBV7-8	CASSLARVPQETQYF
-	TRBJ2-3	TRBV29-1	CSVRRKGVTDTQYF
-	TRBJ2-7	TRBV5-1	CASSLDRQLGEQYF
-	TRBJ1-1	TRBV19	CASSTGGNTEAFF
-	TRBJ1-6	TRBV14	CASSQVYGTYHSPLHF
-	TRBJ2-3	TRBV19	CASSQGAGIDTQYF
few	TRBJ2-4	TRBV19	CASRPSRGGNIQYF
-	TRBJ2-2	TRBV7-9	CASSHLTGWTGELFF
few	TRBJ1-1	TRBV6-2/TRBV6-3	CASSPLQGALSNTEAFF
few	TRBJ2-2	TRBV4-1	CASSLYSSGGSTGELFF
-	TRBJ1-1	TRBV5-6	CASSLSVNTEAFF
once	TRBJ2-1	TRBV6-5	CASSYSTGQEQFF
many	TRBJ2-7	TRBV7-8	CASSPAGLGYEQYF
-	TRBJ1-4	TRBV5-6	CASSSRWGVNEKLFF
-	TRBJ2-4	TRBV6-1	CASSEVGRITSGIF
once	TRBJ1-2	TRBV28	CASSSPQGQGLGYGYTF
-	TRBJ2-2	TRBV5-6	CASSLAGTGRTGELFF
-	TRBJ2-7	TRBV7-8	CASSSRPGGRSDEQYF
-	TRBJ2-1	TRBV27	CASSLAGGGKFF
-	TRBJ1-1	TRBV5-6	CASSLVGARQGTEAFF
few	TRBJ2-1	TRBV27	CASRPTSGGVAYNEQFF
-	TRBJ2-6	TRBV2	CASTPWEGAGANVLTF
-	TRBJ2-7	TRBV28	CASSFRTAYTYEQYF
-	TRBJ2-7	TRBV30	CAWNGGTSGDYEQYF
-	TRBJ2-1	TRBV9	CASSVTSGGNEQFF
-	TRBJ1-4	TRBV28	CASRGAGEKLFF